This T cell receptor (beta chain) was captured in a study of T-cell memory formation after mild COVID-19. About the study: Clusters of TCRs were largely donor specific.

In TCRdb, the 5' RACE reads were re-called with MiXCR into one record per CDR3 protein. The sample has roughly 52,000 distinct CDR3 sequences, over 6.5% seen once; the top ten hold approximately 1.5%. Whole-study findings and limits: In pre-infection memory, a portion of responding clones appeared, which suggested that cross-reactive memory joined. Day 15 to 85 contractors were CD4/CD8 balanced; later expanders leaned CD4+.

By share of the sample, this clonotype is medium-sized. Its antigen is still unknown. Trimming at V came to 8 bases and at J to 4 bases, leaving 6 bases not matched to a gene. Germline V gene data show CDR1 as SGHTA and CDR2 as FQGTGA. The CDR3 consists of 14 residues. Sample: PBMCs or a T cell subset sorted from them (not recorded which). The chain combines TRBV7-3 with TRBJ2-1, with 9 bases that match TRBD2. This sequence originates from a man between 18 and 29 years old who had mild COVID-19 (a few samples of this study predate the infection). Cell type and time point are not known. CDR3 DNA sequence: TGTGCCAGCTCTGTCCTAGCGGGGTACAATGAGCAGTTCTTC. Amino acids: CASSVLAGYNEQFF.